Following are 8 T cell receptor beta chains from one sample sequenced in a study of blood T cell repertoires in COVID-19. Assay: immunoSEQ multiplex PCR; the TCRdb copy retains only in-frame clones and omits some. This table has around 330,000 clones, 85% appearing once. The sample consisted of PBMCs or T cells enriched from blood (not recorded which). The receptors originated from a woman aged 25 to 39 who had been exposed to COVID-19.

V is TRBV18 and J is TRBJ1-3; D unclear. V lost 1 base and J 3 bases, leaving 13 bases between the germline ends. CDR3 length: 16 residues. In germline, CDR1 is KGHSH, CDR2 LQKENI. In DNA, the CDR3 is TGTGCCAGCTCACCACGTTTGGAGACGAATGGAAACACCATATATTTT. It specifies CASSPRLETNGNTIYF.

Concerning this clone: This specimen includes other DNA sequences encoding the same CDR3. The chain recombines TRBV28 with TRBJ2-1, with 10 bases that match TRBD1. The CDR3 runs 15 residues. From germline, CDR1 is MDHEN and CDR2 SYDVKM. The J segment lost 2 bases and the V segment lost 4 bases, leaving 2 bases of the junction unmatched. The CDR3 coding sequence is TGTGCCAGCAGTTCGGGACAGGGGACCTACAATGAGCAGTTCTTC. Translating it yields CASSSGQGTYNEQFF.

Comments on this clone: This sample includes further DNA sequences coding for the same CDR3. This chain joins TRBV28 and TRBJ1-2; weak D call: TRBD1 (6 bases). CDR3 length: 14 residues. V was shortened by 3 bases and J by 3 bases, with 11 bases between the two germline ends. CDR1 and CDR2 from the germline V gene are MDHEN and SYDVKM. CDR3 bases: TGTGCCAGCAGTTTGGGCAGGGGTGACTATGGCTACACCTTC. This sequence encodes CASSLGRGDYGYTF.

The gene calls are TRBV6-4 and TRBJ2-2; a possible D gene is TRBD2 (6 bases). Trimming removed 5 bases from V and 0 bases from J, with 10 bases in between. CDR1 and CDR2 from the germline V gene are MRHNA and SNTAGT. The CDR3 loop spans 15 amino acids. The CDR3 DNA reads as TGTGCCAGCAGTTTGGAGGGGCCGAACACCGGGGAGCTGTTTTTT. Translation: CASSLEGPNTGELFF.

The V call is TRBV19, the J call TRBJ1-2; 7 bases align to TRBD1. The germline gives CDR1 LNHDA, CDR2 SQIVND (reference sequence). The ends lost 2 bases at V and 12 bases at J; junction bases unmatched: 12. The CDR3 is 14 amino acids. In nucleotides, the CDR3 is TGTGCCAGTAGTATAAATACAGGGGTCGTGGAGAACACCTTC. Translation: CASSINTGVVENTF.

V usage is TRBV5-4 and J usage is TRBJ1-2; 11 bases map to TRBD1. Germline loops: CDR1 SGHNT, CDR2 YYREEE (reference sequence). V lost 2 bases to trimming and J lost 1 base; unmatched junction nucleotides: 4. CDR3 length: 16 residues. The CDR3 region is CASSLGQGAHNYGYTF. CDR3 DNA sequence: TGTGCCAGCAGCTTAGGACAGGGGGCGCATAACTATGGCTACACCTTC. Complete variable domain (other parts from reference TRBV5-4 and TRBJ1-2): ETGVTQSPTHLIKTRGQQVTLRCSSQSGHNTVSWYQQALGQGPQFIFQYYREEENGRGNFPPRFSGLQFPNYSSELNVNALELDDSALYLCASSLGQGAHNYGYTFGSGTRLTVV.

J is TRBJ2-1 and V is TRBV6-1; D possibly corresponds to TRBD1 (6 bases). CDR3 size: 13 residues. The ends were cut back, 5 bases at V and 9 bases at J, with 14 bases in the middle. CDR1 is MNHNS and CDR2 is SASEGT in the germline V gene. The CDR3 here is CASSLSAGAEQFF. In DNA, the CDR3 is TGTGCCAGCAGTTTATCGGCAGGGGCTGAGCAGTTCTTC.

The gene calls are TRBV11-2 and TRBJ1-3; D not certain. V lost 0 bases, J lost 5 bases, and 11 bases lay in between. CDR3 length: 15 residues. The V gene's germline CDR1 is SGHAT and CDR2 FQNNGV. The CDR3 region is CASSLERGGRNTIYF. For the CDR3, the DNA is TGTGCCAGCAGCTTAGAACGGGGTGGCCGAAACACCATATATTTT. The whole variable domain, filled in from reference TRBV11-2 and TRBJ1-3, reads EAGVAQSPRYKIIEKRQSVAFWCNPISGHATLYWYQQILGQGPKLLIQFQNNGVVDDSQLPKDRFSAERLKGVDSTLKIQPAKLEDSAVYLCASSLERGGRNTIYFGEGSWLTVV.